The present TCR beta chain was sequenced within a study of control samples from healthy donors and cancer patients. Repertoires were generated with immunoSEQ multiplex PCR, while TCRdb's copy carries only in-frame clones and drops some. The sample has some 140,000 clones; roughly 92% are singletons. The CDR3 extends over 14 amino acids. Germline CDR1 is SGDLS and CDR2 is YYNGEE. The V end lost 6 bases, the J end lost 1 base, and 13 bases lay between the germline ends. The sequence derives from a man aged 25 to 40 in good health. The sequencing input was blood. The rearrangement links TRBV9 to TRBJ1-2; D gene ambiguous. The CDR3 loop reads CASTRVDLNYGYTF. In DNA, the CDR3 is TGTGCCAGCACCCGGGTGGACCTTAACTATGGCTACACCTTC.